The clone carrying this T cell receptor (beta chain) was recorded many times. The entirety of the isolated RNA underwent reverse transcription, so expressed TCRB transcripts were sequenced. Profiled with immunoSEQ multiplex PCR; TCRdb holds only in-frame clones, not every one. The sample consists of over 300,000 clones, less than 9.5% of them appearing once. The data were obtained in a study of beta chain features in type 1 diabetes. CD4+ naive, central memory, regulatory and stem cell-like memory subsets were isolated by sorting on CD45RO/CCR7/CD25/CD127/CD95/CD27. V gave up 6 bases and J gave up 5 bases; unmatched junction bases: 6. The CDR3 consists of 14 residues. The germline gives CDR1 ENHRY, CDR2 SYGVKD.

This TCR was recovered from a woman between 18 and 30 years old in good health. The sequencing sample was made of central memory CD4+ T cells from blood. The chain links TRBV10-3 to TRBJ2-7; 11 positions agree with TRBD2. This chain's CDR3 is CAISLAGGPHEQYF. DNA for the CDR3: TGTGCCATCAGCTTAGCGGGAGGGCCCCACGAGCAGTACTTC.